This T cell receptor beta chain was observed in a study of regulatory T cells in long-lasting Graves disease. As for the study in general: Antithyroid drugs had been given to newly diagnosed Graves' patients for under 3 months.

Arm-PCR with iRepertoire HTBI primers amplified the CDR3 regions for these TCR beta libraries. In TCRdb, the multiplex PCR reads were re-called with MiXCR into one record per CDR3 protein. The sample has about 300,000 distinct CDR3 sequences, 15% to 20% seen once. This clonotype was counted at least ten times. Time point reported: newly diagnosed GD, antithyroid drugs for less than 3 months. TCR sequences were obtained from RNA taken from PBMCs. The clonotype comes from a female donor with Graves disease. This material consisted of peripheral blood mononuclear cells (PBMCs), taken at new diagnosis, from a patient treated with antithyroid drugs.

The CDR3 is CASSPNHPGKGTEAFF. The CDR3, as DNA: TGTGCCAGCAGTCCTAATCACCCGGGGAAAGGGACTGAAGCTTTCTTT. This chain joins TRBV28 and TRBJ1-1; D call uncertain. V was pared by 5 bases and J by 5 bases, with 21 bases between. CDR1 MDHEN and CDR2 SYDVKM come from the germline V gene. The CDR3 covers 16 residues.